The entry below describes one T cell receptor beta chain. Its antigen is as yet unknown. Assay: immunoSEQ multiplex PCR; the TCRdb copy retains only in-frame clones and omits some. The sample contains 850,000 to 1,200,000 clones, about three quarters of which appear only once. The entry originates in a study of shared clonotypes between healthy human individuals. About the study: A couple of female and a few male donors aged 18 to 49 were enrolled.

CDR1 MNHNS and CDR2 SASEGT come from the germline V gene. The V end was cut by 4 bases, the J end by 6 bases, with 16 bases between. The CDR3 length is 14 residues. Study-wide points: Clonotype sharing across a few donors was observed for about 5.5% of naive CD4 clonotypes.

The donor cohort consisted entirely of Caucasian adults residing in Nashville, Tennessee. This chain uses TRBV6-1 with TRBJ2-7; D is perhaps TRBD1 or TRBD2 (6 bases each). This clonotype was obtained from a young man in good health. Sequencing was done on a sample of memory CD4+ T cells sorted from blood. Subset reported: CD45RA-negative fraction. The CDR3 loop is CASSGGARSFEQYF. For the CDR3, the DNA is TGTGCCAGCAGTGGGGGGGCTAGGTCTTTCGAGCAGTACTTC.